A single sample gave rise to the 13 T cell receptor beta chains below, sequenced in a study of OX40 agonist ivuxolimab in advanced cancers. The method was immunoSEQ multiplex PCR; TCRdb's version includes in-frame clones alone and lacks a portion of them. The sample lists about 110,000 clones; more than 85% were seen once. The sequences come from CD4+ or CD8+ T cells sorted from blood, collected in a trial of the OX40 agonist ivuxolimab. The receptors here all came from an adult with an advanced solid tumor such as melanoma, head and neck, liver or kidney cancer.

This clone was counted once. The rearrangement joins TRBV5-1 to TRBJ2-3; D uncertain. Trimming pared 5 bases from V and 2 bases from J, leaving 12 bases between. CDR3 length: 14 amino acids. Germline loops: CDR1 SGHRS, CDR2 YFSETQ. The CDR3 DNA sequence: TGCGCCAGCAGATCGCTTCCTTACACAGATACGCAGTATTTT. Protein: CASRSLPYTDTQYF.

The chain employs TRBV5-4 and TRBJ1-1, with D unresolved. V dropped 4 bases and J dropped 4 bases, with 11 bases sitting between them. Germline loops: CDR1 SGHNT, CDR2 YYREEE (reference sequence). The CDR3 loop spans 13 amino acids. This CDR3 reads CASSTTLRTEAFF. CDR3 coding DNA: TGTGCCAGCAGCACGACTCTCCGCACTGAAGCTTTCTTT.

The chain employs TRBV2 and TRBJ1-5; the match to TRBD1 covers 10 bases. Per the germline V gene, CDR1 is SNHLY and CDR2 is FYNNEI. Trimming at V came to 5 bases and at J to 5 bases, leaving 9 bases not matched to a gene. The CDR3 extends over 16 amino acids. CDR3 protein: CASSRGQGDDDQPQHF. The CDR3 nucleotides are TGTGCCAGCAGTAGAGGACAGGGGGATGACGATCAGCCCCAGCATTTT.

The rearrangement uses TRBV19 and TRBJ1-3, with D uncertain. This CDR3 comprises 14 residues. Germline V gene sequence: CDR1 LNHDA, CDR2 SQIVND (reference sequence). Trimming cost V 4 bases and J 0 bases, with 7 bases left between them. CDR3 region: CASSRALSGNTIYF. CDR3 DNA sequence: TGTGCCAGTAGTAGGGCACTCTCTGGAAACACCATATATTTT.

V usage is TRBV18 and J usage is TRBJ2-1, with unresolved D. V was trimmed by 6 bases and J by 2 bases, leaving 14 bases between them. The CDR3 totals 15 residues. The germline gives CDR1 KGHSH, CDR2 LQKENI. The CDR3 region is CASSTYGVPYNEQFF. Here the CDR3 DNA reads TGTGCCAGCTCGACCTACGGAGTCCCCTACAATGAGCAGTTCTTC.

The rearrangement joins TRBV5-8 to TRBJ1-2; the D is unclear. The V end lost 2 bases, the J end lost 3 bases, and 11 bases lay between the germline ends. CDR1 is SGHTS, CDR2 YDEGEE, per germline. The CDR3 covers 14 residues. The CDR3 here is CASSFPDGDYGYTF. The DNA for the CDR3 is TGTGCCAGCAGCTTCCCGGACGGGGACTATGGCTACACCTTC. Full variable domain (rest looked up from reference TRBV5-8 and TRBJ1-2): EAGVTQSPTHLIKTRGQQATLRCSPISGHTSVYWYQQALGLGLQFLLWYDEGEERNRGNFPPRFSGRQFPNYSSELNVNALELEDSALYLCASSFPDGDYGYTFGSGTRLTVV.

This clone was seen a handful of times. V is TRBV30 and J is TRBJ1-5; D is undetermined. Per the germline V gene, CDR1 is GTSNPN and CDR2 is SVGIG (reference sequence). V lost 2 bases and J lost 2, with 13 bases in between. The length of the CDR3 is 15 residues. CDR3 sequence reads: CAWSNLGMGNQPQHF. The CDR3 DNA sequence: TGTGCCTGGAGTAATCTGGGGATGGGCAATCAGCCCCAGCATTTT.

The chain combines TRBV2 with TRBJ2-3, with 10 nucleotides matching TRBD2. J lost 1 base, V lost 7 bases, and 2 bases had no gene match. Germline V gene data show CDR1 as SNHLY and CDR2 as FYNNEI. This CDR3 is 14 amino acids long. CDR3 loop: CASIGTSGTDTQYF. CDR3 DNA: TGTGCCAGCATCGGGACTAGCGGCACAGATACGCAGTATTTT.

The CDR3 region has the DNA TGTGCCAGCAGCTCCGGACTAGCGGGCACAGATACGCAGTATTTT. The encoded protein is CASSSGLAGTDTQYF. The genes are TRBV7-3 and TRBJ2-3; 10 bases fit TRBD2. Per germline, CDR1 SGHTA and CDR2 FQGTGA. CDR3 size: 15 residues. The ends lost 4 bases at V and 1 base at J; junction bases unmatched: 2. The complete variable domain, with remaining parts taken from reference TRBV7-3 and TRBJ2-3, reads GAGVSQTPSNKVTEKGKYVELRCDPISGHTALYWYRQSLGQGPEFLIYFQGTGAADDSGLPNDRFFAVRPEGSVSTLKIQRTERGDSAVYLCASSSGLAGTDTQYFGPGTRLTVL.

The V gene is TRBV4-2, the J gene TRBJ2-1, with a tentative D call TRBD2 (5 bases). The V end was cut by 4 bases, the J end by 8 bases, with 15 bases between. Germline V gene lookup returns CDR1 LGHNA and CDR2 YNFKEQ. The CDR3 is 14 amino acids. Here the CDR3 DNA reads TGTGCCAGCAGCCTCGGACCAGAGGGCCATGAGCAGTTCTTC. This translates into CASSLGPEGHEQFF.

V gene TRBV5-6 combines with J gene TRBJ2-1, with a weak D call TRBD2 (6 bases). With 4 bases removed from V and 4 bases from J, the gap between germline ends came to 18 bases. There are 16 residues in the CDR3. Germline values: CDR1 SGHDT, CDR2 YYEEEE. The CDR3 sequence: CASSQLTGLWYNEQFF. The CDR3 nucleotides are TGTGCCAGCAGCCAACTCACTGGACTATGGTACAATGAGCAGTTCTTC.

CDR3 nucleotides: TGTGCCAGCAGTTATCCCGGAGATGGCTACACCTTC. Its translation is CASSYPGDGYTF. The chain employs TRBV6-5 and TRBJ1-2; D call uncertain. Between the trimmed V and J ends, which lost 3 bases and 6 bases, there was a span of 8 bases. This CDR3 region has 12 residues. Germline V gene data show CDR1 as MNHEY and CDR2 as SVGAGI.

The V call is TRBV11-3, the J call TRBJ2-5, with D uncertain. Trimming took 0 bases from V and 2 from J, leaving 4 bases between them. In germline, CDR1 is SGHNT, CDR2 YENEEA. The CDR3 sequence is 13 residues long. CDR3 coding DNA: TGTGCCAGCAGCTTAGATACACAAGAGACCCAGTACTTC. Translating gives CASSLDTQETQYF.